The clone carrying this T cell receptor beta chain was detected a few times. Preparing the TCRbeta library involved the use of unique molecular identifiers. TCRdb passed the PCR reads through MiXCR, listing each CDR3 protein once. Among about 310,000 distinct CDR3 sequences, approximately 20% were seen once, and the ten largest hold approximately 11%. This entry is derived from a study of T-cell reconstitution after alpha-beta-depleted transplantation in children. Germline V gene sequence: CDR1 DFQATT, CDR2 SNEGSKA (reference sequence). The CDR3 spans 14 residues. The V gene lost 1 base and the J gene lost 8 bases, with 18 bases spanning the gap.

Here the sequenced sample was PBMCs, mostly from graft donor cells, taken 180 days after TCRalphabeta/CD19-depleted stem cell transplant. The V and J genes are TRBV20-1 and TRBJ2-7; D is uncertain. The source of this sequence is a male patient younger than 18 who had a stem cell transplant for acute lymphoblastic leukemia, so the T cells may come from the graft donor. The CDR3 nucleotides read TGCAGTGCTAGAGGGCCCAGCTTTCCTACGAAGCAGTACTTC. Its protein is CSARGPSFPTKQYF.